Presented here are 4 T cell receptor beta chains from one specimen sequenced in a study of blood T cell repertoires in COVID-19 (dated by TCRdb to between 2020 and 2021). The library was generated by the immunoSEQ multiplex PCR assay. In TCRdb, the immuneACCESS table is reduced to in-frame sequences with V and J assigned. These tables do not hold every clone; where another copy was compared, an unresolved V gene accounts for under half, and the others remain unexplained. Recorded for this sample are a few hundred thousand clones; approximately 90% of them occurred a single time. In total, the top ten clones hold over 4% of the sample. Sequenced material: PBMCs or T cells enriched from blood (not recorded which). The origin of the receptors is a woman aged 30 to 39 who had recovered from COVID-19.

This sequence joins TRBV2 and TRBJ1-2, with 9 bases matching TRBD1. The germline CDR1 and CDR2 sequences are SNHLY and FYNNEI. V was clipped by 6 bases and J by 3 bases; unmatched bases: 8. CDR3 length: 15 amino acids. The DNA for the CDR3 is TGTGCCAGCAGAGCGGACAGGGGCTATGACTATGGCTACACCTTC. Translation gives CASRADRGYDYGYTF.

This chain connects TRBV11-1 to TRBJ2-7; 7 nucleotides align to TRBD2. V shed 8 bases and J 4 bases; nucleotides not matched to a gene: 8. The CDR3 spans 13 residues. Germline CDR1 SGHAT, CDR2 FQDESV (reference sequence). CDR3 in amino acids: CASGRERSYEQYF. For the CDR3, the DNA is TGTGCCAGCGGGCGGGAGCGGTCGTACGAGCAGTACTTC.

The chain is built from TRBV19 and TRBJ2-1; 9 positions match TRBD1. Looked up from germline, CDR1 is LNHDA and CDR2 is SQIVND (reference sequence). The CDR3 is made up of 16 amino acids. The trim removed 1 base at V and 4 bases at J, leaving 5 bases unmatched. The CDR3 is CASSIGPGQGYNEQFF. CDR3 in DNA: TGTGCCAGTAGTATAGGACCGGGACAGGGATACAATGAGCAGTTCTTC.

This clone occurred a few times. The rearrangement uses TRBV29-1 and TRBJ1-1, with 8 positions matching TRBD1. The CDR3 contains 14 residues. Germline lookup yields CDR1 SQVTM and CDR2 ANQGSEA. V shed 4 bases and J 5 bases; nucleotides not matched to a gene: 9. The CDR3 bases are TGCAGCGTTGGGTCCGGGACAGGTCGGACTGAAGCTTTCTTT. Translated, it gives CSVGSGTGRTEAFF.